The TCR beta chain under discussion was sequenced for a study of blood T cell repertoires in COVID-19. Turning to the study itself: Italy, Spain and the United States were the sources of the convalescent and acute COVID-19 samples.

Produced via immunoSEQ multiplex PCR; TCRdb's table is partial and in-frame only. The sample contains 25,000 to 30,000 clones, under 90% of which appear only once. V shed 4 bases and J shed 5 bases, with 11 bases lying between them. CDR3 length equals 13 residues. In germline, CDR1 is MNHEY, CDR2 SVGEGT. The TCR comes from a man aged 65-85 years with active COVID-19. The sequencing sample was made of peripheral blood. The V and J genes are TRBV6-2 or TRBV6-3 and TRBJ2-5; the D gene is possibly TRBD2 (6 bases). The CDR3 nucleotides are TGTGCCAGCAGTTGGGGGAGGTTGGAGACCCAGTACTTC. Amino acids: CASSWGRLETQYF.